This T cell receptor (beta chain) was recorded in a study of blood T cell repertoires in COVID-19. The wider study: PBMCs, B-cell-depleted T cells, or T cells were the source of the cDNA or gDNA that made up the material.

The method was immunoSEQ multiplex PCR; TCRdb's version includes in-frame clones alone and lacks a portion of them. The sample has fewer than 250,000 clones, 85% seen once; the top ten hold 5% to 7%. V was clipped by 4 bases and J by 5 bases; unmatched bases: 11. CDR3 length: 16 amino acids. From germline, CDR1 is SGHDT and CDR2 YYEEEE. The genes are TRBV5-6 and TRBJ2-1, with 8 bases aligning to TRBD2. The sequence was collected from a woman in her fifties or sixties with active or convalescent COVID-19. Sequencing was done on a sample of peripheral blood. The CDR3 sequence is CASSPGGARGDNEQFF. The CDR3, as DNA: TGTGCCAGCAGCCCGGGAGGGGCGCGGGGGGACAATGAGCAGTTCTTC.